Listed below are T cell receptor beta chains from one sample, sequenced in a study of shared clonotypes between healthy human individuals. Sequencing used immunoSEQ multiplex PCR; TCRdb keeps in-frame clones, though not all of them. The profile shows roughly 700,000 clones, about 74% of them singletons. Sequencing used memory CD4+ T cells sorted from blood. These receptors all come from a young woman in good health. The CDR3 runs from the conserved cysteine through the conserved F or W. D genes are given only for firm matches. The size of a clone is reported for some rows only, either as once, few or many, or as a class for expanded clones.

TRBD1,TRBJ2-1,14,TRBV11-2,.,CASSSRTGNNEQFF,TGTGCCAGCAGCTCAAGGACAGGGAACAATGAGCAGTTCTTC
.,TRBJ2-1,14,TRBV5-1,.,CASSLGLDLGEQFF,TGCGCCAGCAGCTTGGGTTTGGATTTGGGTGAGCAGTTCTTC
.,TRBJ1-1,14,TRBV9,many,CASSVAGLIQRAFF,TGTGCCAGCAGCGTAGCTGGGTTGATCCAGCGGGCTTTCTTT
TRBD1,TRBJ1-1,13,TRBV29-1,.,CSVSTGAVAEAFF,TGCAGCGTCTCGACAGGGGCAGTGGCTGAAGCTTTCTTT
.,TRBJ2-5,15,TRBV15,once,CATSRSKQGPETQYF,TGTGCCACCAGCAGATCGAAACAGGGACCAGAGACCCAGTACTTC
TRBD2,TRBJ2-7,16,TRBV7-2,.,CASSLEASGRIYEQYF,TGTGCCAGCAGCTTAGAGGCTAGCGGGAGAATCTACGAGCAGTACTTC
.,TRBJ2-3,16,TRBV13,.,CASSAPLEVGKDTQYF,TGTGCCAGCAGCGCCCCCTTGGAGGTTGGAAAAGATACGCAGTATTTT
TRBD1,TRBJ1-1,15,TRBV6-1,.,CASSEAPGGFGEAFF,TGTGCCAGCAGTGAAGCCCCAGGGGGCTTTGGCGAAGCTTTCTTT
.,TRBJ2-5,15,TRBV19,.,CASSSQGLDGETQYF,TGTGCCAGTAGTAGTCAGGGGCTCGACGGGGAGACCCAGTACTTC
TRBD2,TRBJ2-1,14,TRBV6-5,many,CASQRTSEYNEQFF,TGTGCCAGCCAAAGGACTAGCGAATACAATGAGCAGTTCTTC
TRBD2,TRBJ2-7,16,TRBV13,.,CASSPGRLAGLYEQYF,TGTGCCAGCAGCCCAGGGAGACTAGCGGGACTCTACGAGCAGTACTTC
TRBD1,TRBJ1-2,14,TRBV5-1,.,CASSYQGENYGYTF,TGCGCCAGCAGCTACCAGGGGGAGAACTATGGCTACACCTTC
.,TRBJ2-3,20,TRBV19,.,CASSIARGSVRGSIRDTQYF,TGTGCCAGTAGTATAGCCCGGGGGAGTGTGAGGGGGAGTATCCGGGATACGCAGTATTTT
.,TRBJ1-5,16,TRBV21-1,.,CASSKRRGQGPQPQHF,TGTGCCAGCAGCAAAAGAAGGGGACAGGGCCCTCAGCCCCAGCATTTT
TRBD2,TRBJ2-7,15,TRBV7-9,.,CASSLGSGSVPEQYF,TGTGCCAGCAGCTTGGGTAGCGGGTCAGTACCCGAGCAGTACTTC
.,TRBJ2-6,16,TRBV18,.,CASSPGHFSGANVLTF,TGTGCCAGCTCACCCGGACACTTCTCTGGGGCCAACGTCCTGACTTTC
TRBD2,TRBJ2-5,16,TRBV5-1,.,CASSLDASGRAETQYF,TGCGCCAGCAGCTTGGATGCTAGCGGGAGAGCGGAGACCCAGTACTTC
TRBD1,TRBJ1-2,14,TRBV28,.,CASSLQGARTSYTF,TGTGCCAGCAGTTTACAGGGGGCGCGTACCAGCTACACCTTC
TRBD2,TRBJ2-1,19,TRBV11-3,.,CASSLSAPGLAGAYNEQFF,TGTGCCAGCAGCTTATCAGCGCCGGGACTAGCGGGAGCCTACAATGAGCAGTTCTTC
TRBD2,TRBJ2-7,14,TRBV28,.,CASGTSGSSYEQYF,TGTGCCAGCGGGACTAGCGGGAGCTCCTACGAGCAGTACTTC
.,TRBJ2-7,13,TRBV19,.,CASSLVLRADRYF,TGTGCCAGTAGTTTAGTCCTACGAGCTGATCGGTACTTC
TRBD1,TRBJ1-1,12,TRBV29-1,.,CSDLFGQGVAFF,TGCAGCGACTTGTTTGGGCAGGGGGTGGCTTTCTTT
.,TRBJ1-1,13,TRBV6-1,.,CASSHTENTEAFF,TGTGCCAGCAGCCATACAGAGAACACTGAAGCTTTCTTT
.,TRBJ1-2,18,TRBV19,.,CASSIINLRGSSFYGYTF,TGTGCCAGTAGTATCATAAATCTTCGGGGCAGCTCGTTCTATGGCTACACCTTC
.,TRBJ1-2,15,TRBV30,.,CAWSRTGPLNYGYTF,TGTGCCTGGAGTAGGACGGGCCCTCTGAACTATGGCTACACCTTC
.,TRBJ2-7,16,TRBV5-1,.,CASRRLPTGTSYEQYF,TGCGCCAGCAGGAGGCTTCCTACAGGGACCTCTTACGAGCAGTACTTC
TRBD2,TRBJ2-7,17,TRBV29-1,.,CSVEDWASGSSSYEQYF,TGCAGCGTTGAAGATTGGGCTAGCGGGTCGAGCTCCTACGAGCAGTACTTC
.,TRBJ1-2,14,TRBV28,once,CASSLPGRIGGYTF,TGTGCCAGCAGTTTACCAGGGCGGATAGGTGGCTACACCTTC
.,TRBJ1-2,15,TRBV28,few,CASIPQPGDSYGYTF,TGTGCCAGCATCCCTCAACCGGGGGATAGCTATGGCTACACCTTC
.,TRBJ2-3,15,TRBV5-1,.,CASSLDRGKGDTQYF,TGCGCCAGCAGCTTGGACCGGGGGAAGGGAGATACGCAGTATTTT
.,TRBJ2-1,14,TRBV11-3,many,CASSLGGQFNEQFF,TGTGCCAGCAGCTTGGGAGGACAATTCAATGAGCAGTTCTTC
.,TRBJ2-3,15,TRBV5-1,.,CASSSGTGPTDTQYF,TGCGCCAGCAGCTCCGGGACCGGTCCCACAGATACGCAGTATTTT
TRBD1,TRBJ2-7,15,TRBV5-1,few,CASSLVPGQGYEQYF,TGCGCCAGCAGCTTGGTACCGGGACAGGGCTACGAGCAGTACTTC
.,TRBJ2-3,14,TRBV5-1,.,CASSPPPSTDTQYF,TGCGCCAGCAGCCCGCCCCCCAGCACAGATACGCAGTATTTT
.,TRBJ2-5,17,TRBV28,.,CASSFGGVSRYQETQYF,TGTGCCAGCAGTTTCGGTGGTGTCAGCCGGTACCAAGAGACCCAGTACTTC
.,TRBJ1-4,14,TRBV14,.,CASSQLGSLEKLFF,TGTGCCAGCAGCCAACTTGGTAGCCTGGAAAAACTGTTTTTT
.,TRBJ2-2,16,TRBV4-2,.,CASSRQELRNTGELFF,TGTGCCAGCAGCCGGCAGGAGCTACGGAACACCGGGGAGCTGTTTTTT
.,TRBJ1-2,13,TRBV11-2,.,CASSSGTYYGYTF,TGTGCCAGCAGCTCCGGGACGTACTATGGCTACACCTTC
.,TRBJ1-1,15,TRBV2,.,CASSDPGTPNTEAFF,TGTGCCAGCAGTGATCCCGGGACACCGAACACTGAAGCTTTCTTT
TRBD2,TRBJ2-3,16,TRBV5-1,many,CASSLAAAGGEDTQYF,TGCGCCAGCAGCTTGGCCGCGGCGGGAGGGGAAGATACGCAGTATTTT
TRBD1,TRBJ1-1,15,TRBV7-9,.,CASSHPTRGSTEAFF,TGTGCCAGCAGCCACCCGACCAGGGGGTCCACTGAAGCTTTCTTT
TRBD1,TRBJ1-5,17,TRBV9,.,CASSVGDRGSPHQPQHF,TGTGCCAGCAGCGTTGGGGACAGGGGGAGTCCCCATCAGCCCCAGCATTTT
TRBD1,TRBJ2-5,15,TRBV10-3,.,CAISDWTGGSETQYF,TGTGCCATCAGTGACTGGACAGGGGGTTCAGAGACCCAGTACTTC
.,TRBJ2-3,17,TRBV11-1,.,CASSLAVAGPVTDTQYF,TGTGCCAGCAGCTTAGCGGTTGCGGGACCAGTTACAGATACGCAGTATTTT
.,TRBJ2-5,13,TRBV30,few,CAWRRGNQETQYF,TGTGCCTGGAGAAGAGGGAACCAAGAGACCCAGTACTTC
.,TRBJ1-4,14,TRBV4-2,.,CASSQPTTNEKLFF,TGTGCCAGCAGCCAACCTACAACTAATGAAAAACTGTTTTTT
TRBD1,TRBJ1-4,15,TRBV15,.,CATSRDQGAGEKLFF,TGTGCCACCAGCAGAGACCAGGGGGCGGGAGAAAAACTGTTTTTT
TRBD2,TRBJ2-1,14,TRBV6-4,.,CASSELAGYNEQFF,TGTGCCAGCAGTGAACTAGCGGGATACAATGAGCAGTTCTTC
.,TRBJ2-5,14,TRBV5-1,once,CASSLFDSQETQYF,TGCGCCAGCAGCTTGTTCGACAGCCAAGAGACCCAGTACTTC
TRBD2,TRBJ2-7,14,TRBV19,.,CASSKSGRGYEQYF,TGTGCCAGTAGTAAAAGCGGGAGAGGCTACGAGCAGTACTTC
.,TRBJ1-1,15,TRBV28,.,CASSLWAGRNTEAFF,TGTGCCAGCAGTTTATGGGCGGGAAGGAACACTGAAGCTTTCTTT
.,TRBJ1-3,15,TRBV2,few,CASSPLTSNGNTIYF,TGTGCCAGCAGTCCCCTAACCTCGAATGGAAACACCATATATTTT
TRBD1,TRBJ1-5,15,TRBV27,.,CASSPGQHSNQPQHF,TGTGCCAGCAGTCCGGGACAGCATAGCAATCAGCCCCAGCATTTT
.,TRBJ1-5,14,TRBV27,.,CASSHNRVDQPQHF,TGTGCCAGCAGCCACAACAGGGTGGATCAGCCCCAGCATTTT
.,TRBJ2-6,17,TRBV7-2,.,CASSSRGTGSGANVLTF,TGTGCCAGCAGCTCTAGGGGGACGGGCTCTGGGGCCAACGTCCTGACTTTC
TRBD2,TRBJ2-5,15,TRBV7-6,.,CASSGLLAGQETQYF,TGTGCCAGCAGCGGCCTACTAGCGGGACAAGAGACCCAGTACTTC